These 24 T cell receptor beta chains were all obtained from the same sample, sequenced in a study of blood T cells in healthy people across ages. The authors ran a second PCR of about 6 to 11 cycles using a sample-barcoded 5' primer and a J-beta primer mix. From the 5' RACE reads, TCRdb called clonotypes with MiXCR, one entry per CDR3 protein. The repertoire has about 1.5 million distinct CDR3 sequences, under 55% of them found once; the top ten carry 4%. Sequencing was carried out using blood. All receptors come from a woman aged 18-29 years in good health.

A few counts support this clonotype. The gene calls are TRBV7-9 and TRBJ2-5, with 8 bases matching TRBD1. This CDR3 comprises 15 residues. V trimming: 5 bases; J trimming: 11 bases; junction bases outside the gene matches: 16. In germline, CDR1 is SEHNR, CDR2 FQNEAQ (reference sequence). The CDR3 sequence is CASSDRQGTYNEQYF. The CDR3 bases are TGTGCCAGCAGCGATAGACAGGGGACCTACAATGAGCAGTACTTC. Filled out from reference TRBV7-9 and TRBJ2-5, the complete variable domain reads DTGVSQNPRHKITKRGQNVTFRCDPISEHNRLYWYRQTLGQGPEFLTYFQNEAQLEKSRLLSDRFSAERPKGSFSTLEIQRTEQGDSAMYLCASSDRQGTYNEQYFGPGTRLLVL.

This clonotype showed up just once. V and J are TRBV4-1 and TRBJ2-4, with no clear D. Germline CDR1 is MGHRA and CDR2 is YSYEKL. Between the trimmed V and J ends, which lost 0 bases and 0 bases, there was a span of 12 bases. This CDR3 comprises 17 residues. The CDR3 region has the DNA TGCGCCAGCAGCCAAGATTGGGCGGATCAAGCCAAAAACATTCAGTACTTC. The encoded protein is CASSQDWADQAKNIQYF.

This clonotype was detected ten times or more. The chain carries TRBV27 and TRBJ2-7; no firm D call. The CDR3 runs 13 residues. The germline V gene has CDR1 MNHEY and CDR2 SMNVEV (reference sequence). Trimming removed 3 bases from V and 2 bases from J, with 8 bases in between. CDR3 amino acids: CASSFSGPYEQYF. DNA of the CDR3: TGTGCCAGCAGTTTTTCTGGGCCCTACGAGCAGTACTTC.

This clonotype turned up a few times. The chain is built from TRBV4-1 and TRBJ1-2, with 7 bases identical to TRBD1. J was trimmed by 4 bases and V by 2 bases; bases with no gene match: 7. In germline, CDR1 is MGHRA, CDR2 YSYEKL. This CDR3 comprises 15 residues. The CDR3 region has the DNA TGCGCCAGCAGCCAAAAACAGGGGCAGGTCTATGGCTACACCTTC. It yields the protein CASSQKQGQVYGYTF.

This clonotype was detected ten times or more. The chain couples TRBV4-1 to TRBJ1-6, with 9 nucleotides matching TRBD1. The CDR3 runs 14 residues. J lost 5 bases, V lost 6 bases, and 2 bases had no gene match. CDR1 is MGHRA and CDR2 is YSYEKL in the germline V gene. CDR3 sequence reads: CASRGQGNNSPLHF. The CDR3 bases are TGCGCCAGCAGGGGACAGGGAAATAATTCACCCCTCCACTTT.

This chain joins TRBV12-3 or TRBV12-4 and TRBJ2-3; D is perhaps TRBD2 (5 bases). This CDR3 comprises 15 residues. Trimming removed 2 bases at V and 6 bases at J, with 15 bases between. Here the CDR3 reads CASSLSEAPPDTQYF. The CDR3 DNA reads as TGTGCCAGCAGTTTATCGGAGGCCCCACCCGATACGCAGTATTTT.

The J gene is TRBJ1-1, the V gene TRBV19, with unresolved D. Per the germline V gene, CDR1 is LNHDA and CDR2 is SQIVND (reference sequence). CDR3 length equals 13 residues. The V end lost 0 bases, the J end lost 6 bases, and 8 bases lay between the germline ends. CDR3 bases: TGTGCCAGTAGTATAGATCCGGCAGCTGAAGCTTTCTTT. This translates into CASSIDPAAEAFF.

The V and J genes are TRBV20-1 and TRBJ2-3, with D possibly called TRBD1 or TRBD2 (6 bases each). Germline CDR1 is DFQATT and CDR2 is SNEGSKA (reference sequence). The length of the CDR3 is 15 residues. Trimming removed 1 base at V and 5 bases at J, with 16 bases between. The CDR3 sequence: CSARVSGGPIDTQYF. The CDR3 DNA reads as TGCAGTGCTAGAGTCAGTGGGGGGCCGATAGATACGCAGTATTTT.

This clonotype was seen only a few times. This chain links TRBV19 with TRBJ1-1; D gene ambiguous. The CDR3 runs to 13 residues. Trimming removed 1 base at V and 2 bases at J, with 5 bases between. Germline values: CDR1 LNHDA, CDR2 SQIVND (reference sequence). This CDR3 is CASSIADNTEAFF. The CDR3 nucleotides are TGTGCCAGTAGTATAGCTGATAACACTGAAGCTTTCTTT.

The chain recombines TRBV5-1 with TRBJ2-7, with 10 bases lining up with TRBD2. The CDR3 is 17 amino acids. Germline CDR1 is SGHRS and CDR2 is YFSETQ. The trim removed 5 bases at V and 0 bases at J, leaving 11 bases unmatched. The CDR3 loop reads CASSASGSPSFSYEQYF. The CDR3 DNA is TGCGCCAGCAGTGCTAGCGGGAGCCCCTCCTTCTCCTACGAGCAGTACTTC.

The chain combines TRBV5-1 with TRBJ1-1, with D perhaps matching TRBD1 (6 bases). V was shortened by 0 bases and J by 8 bases, with 20 bases between the two germline ends. There are 16 residues in the CDR3. Germline CDR1 and CDR2: SGHRS and YFSETQ. CDR3 amino acids: CASSLEPLGGRREAFF. Written as DNA, the CDR3 is TGCGCCAGCAGCTTGGAACCACTCGGGGGGCGCAGGGAAGCTTTCTTT.

The chain has TRBV6-1 and TRBJ2-6; a weak D match, TRBD1 (5 bases). Germline V gives CDR1 MNHNS, CDR2 SASEGT. This CDR3 is built from 18 residues. V lost 8 bases to trimming and J lost 0 bases, with 20 bases between them. The CDR3 region is CASLRQRNPSSGANVLTF. In nucleotides, the CDR3 is TGTGCCAGCCTCAGACAGCGTAACCCAAGCTCTGGGGCCAACGTCCTGACTTTC.

This rearrangement joins TRBV6-5 to TRBJ1-1; D is uncertain. V dropped 0 bases and J dropped 6 bases, with 14 bases sitting between them. This CDR3 is 15 amino acids long. The V gene's germline CDR1 is MNHEY and CDR2 SVGAGI. The CDR3 is CASSYSNDGSPEAFF. The DNA for the CDR3 is TGTGCCAGCAGTTACTCAAATGACGGATCCCCTGAAGCTTTCTTT.

V is TRBV9 and J is TRBJ1-2; 8 bases map to TRBD1. The germline gives CDR1 SGDLS, CDR2 YYNGEE. The CDR3 loop spans 15 amino acids. Trimming took 3 bases from V and 4 from J; bases not matched to a gene: 8. CDR3 sequence reads: CASSGIDRGLYGYTF. CDR3 nucleotides: TGTGCCAGCAGCGGGATCGACAGGGGTCTCTATGGCTACACCTTC.

V gene TRBV20-1 combines with J gene TRBJ2-3; 9 bases fit TRBD2. There are 15 residues in the CDR3. Trimming removed 3 bases from V and 5 bases from J; junction bases left unmatched: 9. Germline assignment: CDR1 DFQATT and CDR2 SNEGSKA (reference sequence). The CDR3 coding sequence is TGCAGTGCTAGCGGGGGGACTAGCTATGTAGATACGCAGTATTTT. Protein: CSASGGTSYVDTQYF.

The chain carries TRBV4-1 and TRBJ2-1; 12 bases line up with TRBD2. Germline V gives CDR1 MGHRA, CDR2 YSYEKL. Germline trimming cut 3 bases from V and 6 bases from J; bases unmatched to any gene: 9. The CDR3 contains 17 residues. CDR3 DNA: TGCGCCAGCAGCCAGCTAGCGGGAGGGCCTGATTTCAATGAGCAGTTCTTC. Encoded protein: CASSQLAGGPDFNEQFF.

The J gene is TRBJ2-1, the V gene TRBV7-2; TRBD2 might be the D (6 bases). Looked up from germline, CDR1 is SGHTA and CDR2 is FQGNSA. Trimming took off 7 bases at V and 10 bases at J, with 20 bases between the two ends. The CDR3 covers 14 residues. This CDR3 is CASTPGVPIWEQFF. As DNA, the CDR3 is TGTGCCAGCACCCCGGGGGTCCCAATTTGGGAGCAGTTCTTC.

This clonotype was counted a few times. The chain uses TRBV24-1 and TRBJ2-5; TRBD1 might be the D (5 bases). From germline, CDR1 is KGHDR and CDR2 SFDVKD. This CDR3 is built from 13 residues. The germline V and J ends were trimmed by 3 bases and 11 bases, with 15 bases remaining between them. Here the CDR3 DNA reads TGTGCCACCAGTGATCCGACAGCTAATGAGCAGTACTTC. Its protein product is CATSDPTANEQYF.

V gene TRBV7-2 combines with J gene TRBJ1-2, with D possibly matching TRBD1 (6 bases). Per germline, CDR1 SGHTA and CDR2 FQGNSA. The CDR3 sequence is 15 residues long. Trimming stripped 4 bases from V and 6 bases from J, with 18 bases between. This CDR3 is CASSYPGAGKDGYTF. In nucleotides, the CDR3 is TGTGCCAGCAGCTATCCGGGGGCCGGGAAGGATGGCTACACCTTC.

CDR3 nucleotide sequence: TGTGCCAGCAGCCAACCGCCGTGGCTCTATGGCTACACCTTC. This codes for CASSQPPWLYGYTF. This chain connects TRBV14 to TRBJ1-2; D unclear. V was shortened by 2 bases and J by 4 bases, with 11 bases between the two germline ends. The CDR3 extends over 14 amino acids. CDR1 and CDR2 from the germline V gene are SGHDN and FVKESK.

The chain has TRBV29-1 and TRBJ2-6; 9 bases are shared with TRBD2. J gave up 0 bases and V 3 bases, and 3 bases lay outside the gene matches. The CDR3 consists of 16 residues. Germline lookup yields CDR1 SQVTM and CDR2 ANQGSEA. The CDR3 spells CSVDPAGGSGANVLTF. In DNA form, the CDR3 reads TGCAGCGTTGACCCAGCGGGGGGCTCTGGGGCCAACGTCCTGACTTTC.

The chain is built from TRBV10-3 and TRBJ2-1, with 8 bases matching TRBD2. The CDR3 sequence is 14 residues long. V lost 7 bases, J lost 0 bases, and 2 bases stayed unmatched. Per germline, CDR1 ENHRY and CDR2 SYGVKD. CDR3 sequence (DNA): TGTGCCATCACCCGGGGGGGCTCCTACAATGAGCAGTTCTTC. This gives the protein CAITRGGSYNEQFF.

The chain couples TRBV4-3 to TRBJ2-1; D is possibly TRBD2 (5 bases). V was cut by 4 bases and J by 0 bases, with 16 bases left in between. Germline V gives CDR1 LGHNA, CDR2 YSLEER. CDR3 length equals 17 residues. This chain's CDR3 is CASSRLTGVSSYNEQFF. DNA for the CDR3: TGCGCCAGCAGCCGATTAACCGGGGTGAGCTCCTACAATGAGCAGTTCTTC.

This chain links TRBV20-1 with TRBJ1-6; 7 bases map to TRBD1. The ends lost 7 bases at V and 18 bases at J; junction bases unmatched: 15. CDR1 is DFQATT and CDR2 is SNEGSKA in the germline V gene (reference sequence). The CDR3 length is 12 residues. The CDR3 bases are TGCAGTGTCACGACAGGGAGCCTTGCCCCCCACTTT. Translation: CSVTTGSLAPHF.